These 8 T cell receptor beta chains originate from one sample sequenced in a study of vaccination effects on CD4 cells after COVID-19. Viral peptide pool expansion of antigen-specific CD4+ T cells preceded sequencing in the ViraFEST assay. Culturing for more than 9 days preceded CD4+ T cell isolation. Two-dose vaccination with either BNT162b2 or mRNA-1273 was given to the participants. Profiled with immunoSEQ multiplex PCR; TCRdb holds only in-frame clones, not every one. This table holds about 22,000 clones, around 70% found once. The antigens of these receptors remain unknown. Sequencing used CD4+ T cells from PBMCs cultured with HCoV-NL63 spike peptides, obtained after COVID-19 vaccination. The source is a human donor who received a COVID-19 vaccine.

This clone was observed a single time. This CDR3 reads CASMGAVQPQHF. CDR3 nucleotide sequence: TGTGCCAGCATGGGGGCGGTTCAGCCCCAGCATTTT. This chain joins TRBV28 and TRBJ1-5; tentatively, D is TRBD1 (6 bases). With 7 bases removed from V and 6 bases from J, the gap between germline ends came to 10 bases. The germline V gene encodes CDR1 MDHEN and CDR2 SYDVKM. The CDR3 consists of 12 residues.

This CDR3 reads CAGGEGQAYEQYF. The CDR3 DNA sequence: TGTGCCGGGGGCGAAGGACAGGCCTACGAGCAGTACTTC. This rearrangement joins TRBV30 to TRBJ2-7; the match to TRBD1 covers 7 bases. Trimming at V came to 8 bases and at J to 2 bases, leaving 9 bases not matched to a gene. This CDR3 contains 13 residues. The germline V gene has CDR1 GTSNPN and CDR2 SVGIG (reference sequence).

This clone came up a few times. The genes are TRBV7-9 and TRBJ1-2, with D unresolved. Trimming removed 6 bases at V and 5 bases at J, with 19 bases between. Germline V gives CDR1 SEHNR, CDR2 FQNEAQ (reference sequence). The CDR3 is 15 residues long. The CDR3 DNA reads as TGTGCCAGCAGTTCTCAATACTTTAATCCTTATGGCTACACCTTC. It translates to CASSSQYFNPYGYTF.

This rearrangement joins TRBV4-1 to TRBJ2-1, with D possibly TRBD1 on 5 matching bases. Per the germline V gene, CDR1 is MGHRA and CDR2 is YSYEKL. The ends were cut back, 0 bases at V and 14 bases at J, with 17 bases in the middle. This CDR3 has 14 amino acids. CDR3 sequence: CASSQDSDSWAKFF. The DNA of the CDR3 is TGCGCCAGCAGCCAAGATTCCGACAGCTGGGCCAAGTTCTTC.

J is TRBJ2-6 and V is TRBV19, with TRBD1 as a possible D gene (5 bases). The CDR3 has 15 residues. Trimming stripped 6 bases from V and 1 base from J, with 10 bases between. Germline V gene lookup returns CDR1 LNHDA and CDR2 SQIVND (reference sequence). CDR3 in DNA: TGTGCCAGTAGACTACAGGAGTCTGGGGCCAACGTCCTGACTTTC. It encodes CASRLQESGANVLTF.

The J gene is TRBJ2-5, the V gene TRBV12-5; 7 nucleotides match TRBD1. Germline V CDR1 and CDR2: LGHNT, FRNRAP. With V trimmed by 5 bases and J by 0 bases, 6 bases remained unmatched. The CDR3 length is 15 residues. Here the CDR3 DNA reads TGTGCTAGTGGTAAGACGACAGGGTACCAAGAGACCCAGTACTTC. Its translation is CASGKTTGYQETQYF.

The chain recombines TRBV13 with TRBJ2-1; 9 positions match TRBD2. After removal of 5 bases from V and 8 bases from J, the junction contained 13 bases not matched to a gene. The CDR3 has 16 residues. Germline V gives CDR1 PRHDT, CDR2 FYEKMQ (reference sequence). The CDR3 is CASSPESSGIFYEQFF. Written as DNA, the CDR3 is TGTGCCAGCAGCCCCGAATCTAGCGGGATATTCTATGAGCAGTTCTTC.

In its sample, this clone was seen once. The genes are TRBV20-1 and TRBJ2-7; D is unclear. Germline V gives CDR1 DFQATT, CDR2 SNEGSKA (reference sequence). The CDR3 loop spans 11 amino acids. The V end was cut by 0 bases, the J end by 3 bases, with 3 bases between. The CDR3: CSARELYEQYF. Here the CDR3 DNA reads TGCAGTGCTAGAGAACTCTACGAGCAGTACTTC.